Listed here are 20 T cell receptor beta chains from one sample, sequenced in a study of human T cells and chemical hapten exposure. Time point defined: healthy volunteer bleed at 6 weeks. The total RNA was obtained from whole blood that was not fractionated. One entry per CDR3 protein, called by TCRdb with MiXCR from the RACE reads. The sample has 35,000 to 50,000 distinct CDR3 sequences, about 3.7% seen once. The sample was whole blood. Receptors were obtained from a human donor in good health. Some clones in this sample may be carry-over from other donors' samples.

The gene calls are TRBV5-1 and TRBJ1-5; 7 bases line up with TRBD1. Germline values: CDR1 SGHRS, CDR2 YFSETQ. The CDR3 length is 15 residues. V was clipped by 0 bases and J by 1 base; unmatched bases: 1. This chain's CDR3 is CASSLGTGSNQPQHF. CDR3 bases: TGCGCCAGCAGCTTGGGGACAGGAAGCAATCAGCCCCAGCATTTT.

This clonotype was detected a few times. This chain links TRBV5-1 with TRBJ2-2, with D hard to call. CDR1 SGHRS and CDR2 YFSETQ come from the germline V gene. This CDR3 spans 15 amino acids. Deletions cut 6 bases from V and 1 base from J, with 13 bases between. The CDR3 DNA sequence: TGCGCCAGCACGGCGGATCCTAAGAACACCGGGGAGCTGTTTTTT. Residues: CASTADPKNTGELFF.

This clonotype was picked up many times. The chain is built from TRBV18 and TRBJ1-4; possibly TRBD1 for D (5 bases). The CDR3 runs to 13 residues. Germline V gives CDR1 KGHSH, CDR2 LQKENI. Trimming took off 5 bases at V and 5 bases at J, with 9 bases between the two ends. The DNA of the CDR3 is TGTGCCAGCTCAGAGGGGCTAAATGAAAAACTGTTTTTT. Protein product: CASSEGLNEKLFF.

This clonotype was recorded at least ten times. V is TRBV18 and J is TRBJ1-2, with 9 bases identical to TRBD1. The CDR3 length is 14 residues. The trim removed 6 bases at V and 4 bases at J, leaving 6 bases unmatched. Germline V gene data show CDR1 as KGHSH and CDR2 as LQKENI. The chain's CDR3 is CASSLTGGGYGYTF. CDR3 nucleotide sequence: TGTGCCAGCTCTCTCACAGGGGGCGGCTATGGCTACACCTTC.

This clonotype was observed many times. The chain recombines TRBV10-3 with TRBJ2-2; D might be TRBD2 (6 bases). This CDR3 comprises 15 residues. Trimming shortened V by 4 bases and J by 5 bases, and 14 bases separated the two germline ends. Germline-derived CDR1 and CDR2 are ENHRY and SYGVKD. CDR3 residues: CAISGPGVRTGELFF. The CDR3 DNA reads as TGTGCCATCAGTGGCCCGGGAGTGCGAACCGGGGAGCTGTTTTTT.

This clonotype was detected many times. As DNA, the CDR3 is TGTGCCAGCAGCTTATCGGACAGGGGGGCCTATGGCTACACCTTC. Its translation: CASSLSDRGAYGYTF. The gene calls are TRBV7-2 and TRBJ1-2; TRBD1 matches at 10 bases. The CDR3 spans 15 residues. The germline V gene encodes CDR1 SGHTA and CDR2 FQGNSA. V gave up 2 bases and J gave up 4 bases; unmatched junction bases: 4.

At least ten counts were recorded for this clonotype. The CDR3 DNA reads as TGTGCCAGCAGTGCGGGACAGGGGGCGACCACCGGGGAGCTGTTTTTT. Translating it yields CASSAGQGATTGELFF. V gene TRBV28 combines with J gene TRBJ2-2, with 12 bases lining up with TRBD1. With 5 bases clipped from V and 4 bases from J, the junction kept 5 bases outside the gene matches. The CDR3 has 16 amino acids. From germline, CDR1 is MDHEN and CDR2 SYDVKM.

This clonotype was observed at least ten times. In nucleotides, the CDR3 is TGTGCCAGCAGTTCCTACGCCCGGGGCACAGATACGCAGTATTTT. This sequence encodes CASSSYARGTDTQYF. The chain is built from TRBV11-2 and TRBJ2-3, with unresolved D. The CDR3 is 15 amino acids. Germline V gene lookup returns CDR1 SGHAT and CDR2 FQNNGV. Trimming shortened V by 6 bases and J by 1 base, and 14 bases separated the two germline ends. Together with reference TRBV11-2 and TRBJ2-3, the CDR3 gives the full variable domain: EAGVAQSPRYKIIEKRQSVAFWCNPISGHATLYWYQQILGQGPKLLIQFQNNGVVDDSQLPKDRFSAERLKGVDSTLKIQPAKLEDSAVYLCASSSYARGTDTQYFGPGTRLTVL.

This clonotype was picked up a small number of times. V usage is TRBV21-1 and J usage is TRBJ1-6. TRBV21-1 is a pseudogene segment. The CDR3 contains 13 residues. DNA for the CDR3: TGTGCCAGCAGCAATACAGTTAATTCACCCCTCCACTTT. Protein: CASSNTVNSPLHF.

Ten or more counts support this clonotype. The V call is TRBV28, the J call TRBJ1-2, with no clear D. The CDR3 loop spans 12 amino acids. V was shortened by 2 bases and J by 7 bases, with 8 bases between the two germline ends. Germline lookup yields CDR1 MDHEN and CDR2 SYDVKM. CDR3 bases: TGTGCCAGCAGTTTAAATTGGTTTGGCTACACCTTC. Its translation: CASSLNWFGYTF.

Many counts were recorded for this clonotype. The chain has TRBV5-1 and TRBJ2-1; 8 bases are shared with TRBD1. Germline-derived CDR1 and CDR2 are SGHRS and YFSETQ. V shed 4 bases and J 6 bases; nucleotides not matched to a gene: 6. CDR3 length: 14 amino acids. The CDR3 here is CASSPPDRGNEQFF. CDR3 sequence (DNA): TGCGCCAGCAGCCCCCCTGACAGGGGCAATGAGCAGTTCTTC. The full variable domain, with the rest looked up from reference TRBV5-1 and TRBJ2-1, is KAGVTQTPRYLIKTRGQQVTLSCSPISGHRSVSWYQQTPGQGLQFLFEYFSETQRNKGNFPGRFSGRQFSNSRSEMNVSTLELGDSALYLCASSPPDRGNEQFFGPGTRLTVL.

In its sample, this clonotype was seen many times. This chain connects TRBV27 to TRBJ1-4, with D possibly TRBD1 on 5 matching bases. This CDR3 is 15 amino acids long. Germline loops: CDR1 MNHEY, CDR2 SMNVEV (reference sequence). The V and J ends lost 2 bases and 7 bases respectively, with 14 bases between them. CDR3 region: CASSLKPRGVEKLFF. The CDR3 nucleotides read TGTGCCAGCAGTTTAAAGCCCCGGGGGGTTGAAAAACTGTTTTTT.

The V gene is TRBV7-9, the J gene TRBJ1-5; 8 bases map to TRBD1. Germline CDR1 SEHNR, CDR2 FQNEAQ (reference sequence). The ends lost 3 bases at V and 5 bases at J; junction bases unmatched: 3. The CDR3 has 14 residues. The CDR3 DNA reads TGTGCCAGCAGCTTCACAGGGGGAGATCAGCCCCAGCATTTT. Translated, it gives CASSFTGGDQPQHF.

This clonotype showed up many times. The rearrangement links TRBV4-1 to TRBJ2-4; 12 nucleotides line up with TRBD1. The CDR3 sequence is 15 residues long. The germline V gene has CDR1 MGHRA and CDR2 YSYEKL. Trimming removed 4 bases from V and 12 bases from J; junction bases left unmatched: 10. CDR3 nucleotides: TGCGCCAGCAGCCCGGGACAGGGGGCTCTTTTCGATCAGTACTTC. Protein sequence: CASSPGQGALFDQYF.

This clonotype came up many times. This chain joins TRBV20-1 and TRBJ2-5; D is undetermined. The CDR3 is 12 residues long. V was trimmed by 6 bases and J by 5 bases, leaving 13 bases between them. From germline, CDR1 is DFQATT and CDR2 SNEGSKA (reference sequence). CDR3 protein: CSAPVRTETQYF. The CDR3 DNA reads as TGCAGTGCCCCCGTCAGGACGGAGACCCAGTACTTC.

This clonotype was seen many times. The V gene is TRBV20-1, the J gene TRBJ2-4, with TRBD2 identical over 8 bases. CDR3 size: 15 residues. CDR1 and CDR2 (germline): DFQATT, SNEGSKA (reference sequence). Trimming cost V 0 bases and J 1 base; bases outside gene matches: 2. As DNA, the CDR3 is TGCAGTGCTAGAGACCTAGCGGGCGCCAAAAACATTCAGTACTTC. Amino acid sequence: CSARDLAGAKNIQYF.

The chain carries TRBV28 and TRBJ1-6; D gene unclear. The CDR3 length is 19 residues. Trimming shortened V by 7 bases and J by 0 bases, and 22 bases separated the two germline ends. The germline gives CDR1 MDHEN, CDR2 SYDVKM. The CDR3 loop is CASNPPRAVLDSYNSPLHF. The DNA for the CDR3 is TGTGCCAGCAACCCTCCGAGGGCGGTCCTTGACTCCTATAATTCACCCCTCCACTTT. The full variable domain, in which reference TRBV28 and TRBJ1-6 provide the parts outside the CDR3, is DVKVTQSSRYLVKRTGEKVFLECVQDMDHENMFWYRQDPGLGLRLIYFSYDVKMKEKGDIPEGYSVSREKKERFSLILESASTNQTSMYLCASNPPRAVLDSYNSPLHFGNGTRLTVT.

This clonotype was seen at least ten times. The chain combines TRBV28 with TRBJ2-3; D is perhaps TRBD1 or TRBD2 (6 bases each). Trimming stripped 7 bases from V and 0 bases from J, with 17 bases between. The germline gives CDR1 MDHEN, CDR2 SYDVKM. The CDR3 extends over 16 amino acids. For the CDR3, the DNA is TGTGCCAGCAACGCCCCGGGGGCGGATAGCACAGATACGCAGTATTTT. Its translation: CASNAPGADSTDTQYF.

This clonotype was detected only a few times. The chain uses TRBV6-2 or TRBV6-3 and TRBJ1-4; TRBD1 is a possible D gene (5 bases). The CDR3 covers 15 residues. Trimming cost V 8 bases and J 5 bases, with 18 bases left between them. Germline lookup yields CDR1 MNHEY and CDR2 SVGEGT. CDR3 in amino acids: CASRRTGTANEKLFF. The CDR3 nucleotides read TGTGCCAGCCGCCGGACCGGGACGGCGAATGAAAAACTGTTTTTT.

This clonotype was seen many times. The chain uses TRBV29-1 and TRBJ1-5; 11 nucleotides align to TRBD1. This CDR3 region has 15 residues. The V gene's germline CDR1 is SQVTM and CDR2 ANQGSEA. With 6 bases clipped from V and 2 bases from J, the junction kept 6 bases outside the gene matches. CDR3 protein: CSVGQGAGGNQPQHF. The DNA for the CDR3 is TGCAGCGTAGGACAGGGGGCCGGTGGCAATCAGCCCCAGCATTTT.